The rows below give T cell receptor beta chains drawn from one sample of a study of early T cells in non-severe SARS-CoV-2 infection. TCRdb re-called the 5' RACE reads through MiXCR, storing one row per CDR3 protein. The sample consists of about 77,000 distinct CDR3 sequences, 8.5% to 10% of them appearing once. Sequencing used whole blood. These receptor sequences come from an adult who was a healthcare worker with PCR-confirmed SARS-CoV-2 infection or an uninfected control (not recorded which). Both conserved end residues are part of each CDR3. The D gene is left open where the match is weak. Expanded clones get a size class; other rows say once, few or many, or leave the size out.

cdr3_aa: CSAKTGLAGGKGTDTQYF; cdr3_nt: TGCAGTGCAAAAACGGGACTAGCGGGAGGCAAGGGCACAGATACGCAGTATTTT; cdr3_length: 18; clone_size: NA; j_call: TRBJ2-3; d_call: TRBD2; v_call: TRBV20-1
cdr3_aa: CASSESWSNYGYTF; cdr3_nt: TGTGCCAGCAGTGAAAGTTGGTCGAACTATGGCTACACCTTC; cdr3_length: 14; clone_size: medium-sized; j_call: TRBJ1-2; d_call: NA; v_call: TRBV2
cdr3_aa: CASSVGLAEYNEQFF; cdr3_nt: TGTGCCAGCAGCGTAGGACTAGCGGAGTACAATGAGCAGTTCTTC; cdr3_length: 15; clone_size: many; j_call: TRBJ2-1; d_call: TRBD2; v_call: TRBV9
cdr3_aa: CASSPSRWGKDEKLFF; cdr3_nt: TGTGCCAGCAGCCCCTCTCGGTGGGGGAAGGACGAAAAACTGTTTTTT; cdr3_length: 16; clone_size: few; j_call: TRBJ1-4; d_call: NA; v_call: TRBV7-9
cdr3_aa: CASSQVTASRGGNTIYF; cdr3_nt: TGTGCCAGCAGCCAGGTTACAGCGTCAAGGGGTGGAAACACCATATATTTT; cdr3_length: 17; clone_size: NA; j_call: TRBJ1-3; d_call: NA; v_call: TRBV4-2
cdr3_aa: CASSSSGSAGQDTQYF; cdr3_nt: TGTGCCAGCAGCTCAAGCGGGAGCGCCGGACAAGATACGCAGTATTTT; cdr3_length: 16; clone_size: many; j_call: TRBJ2-3; d_call: TRBD2; v_call: TRBV6-1
cdr3_aa: CASSMTVSYEQYF; cdr3_nt: TGTGCCAGTAGCATGACGGTCTCCTACGAGCAGTACTTC; cdr3_length: 13; clone_size: NA; j_call: TRBJ2-7; d_call: NA; v_call: TRBV19
cdr3_aa: CASSSEQGGRYEQYF; cdr3_nt: TGTGCCAGCAGCTCAGAACAGGGGGGAAGATACGAGCAGTACTTC; cdr3_length: 15; clone_size: many; j_call: TRBJ2-7; d_call: TRBD1; v_call: TRBV7-6
cdr3_aa: CASSPKDRYNEQFF; cdr3_nt: TGCGCCAGCAGCCCAAAGGACAGGTACAATGAGCAGTTCTTC; cdr3_length: 14; clone_size: many; j_call: TRBJ2-1; d_call: TRBD1; v_call: TRBV4-1
cdr3_aa: CASSLRAGRSTYEQYF; cdr3_nt: TGTGCCAGCAGTTTACGTGCAGGTCGATCAACCTACGAGCAGTACTTC; cdr3_length: 16; clone_size: many; j_call: TRBJ2-7; d_call: NA; v_call: TRBV12-3/TRBV12-4
cdr3_aa: CASNTGHYEQYF; cdr3_nt: TGTGCCAGCAATACAGGGCACTACGAGCAGTACTTC; cdr3_length: 12; clone_size: many; j_call: TRBJ2-7; d_call: NA; v_call: TRBV6-1
cdr3_aa: CASSSGRRYEQYF; cdr3_nt: TGTGCCAGCAGCAGCGGGAGGAGGTACGAGCAGTACTTC; cdr3_length: 13; clone_size: NA; j_call: TRBJ2-7; d_call: TRBD2; v_call: TRBV6-2/TRBV6-3
cdr3_aa: CASSSRRSSYNEQFF; cdr3_nt: TGTGCCAGCAGCTCAAGAAGGAGCTCCTACAATGAGCAGTTCTTC; cdr3_length: 15; clone_size: many; j_call: TRBJ2-1; d_call: NA; v_call: TRBV7-8
cdr3_aa: CASSMTTGLGNQPQHF; cdr3_nt: TGTGCCAGTAGTATGACCACAGGGTTGGGGAATCAGCCCCAGCATTTT; cdr3_length: 16; clone_size: few; j_call: TRBJ1-5; d_call: NA; v_call: TRBV19
cdr3_aa: CASSFTSGDFYEQYF; cdr3_nt: TGTGCCAGCAGCTTCACTAGCGGGGATTTCTACGAGCAGTACTTC; cdr3_length: 15; clone_size: few; j_call: TRBJ2-7; d_call: TRBD2; v_call: TRBV5-5
cdr3_aa: CASSVDGANQPQHF; cdr3_nt: TGTGCCAGCAGCGTAGACGGAGCCAATCAGCCCCAGCATTTT; cdr3_length: 14; clone_size: medium-sized; j_call: TRBJ1-5; d_call: NA; v_call: TRBV9